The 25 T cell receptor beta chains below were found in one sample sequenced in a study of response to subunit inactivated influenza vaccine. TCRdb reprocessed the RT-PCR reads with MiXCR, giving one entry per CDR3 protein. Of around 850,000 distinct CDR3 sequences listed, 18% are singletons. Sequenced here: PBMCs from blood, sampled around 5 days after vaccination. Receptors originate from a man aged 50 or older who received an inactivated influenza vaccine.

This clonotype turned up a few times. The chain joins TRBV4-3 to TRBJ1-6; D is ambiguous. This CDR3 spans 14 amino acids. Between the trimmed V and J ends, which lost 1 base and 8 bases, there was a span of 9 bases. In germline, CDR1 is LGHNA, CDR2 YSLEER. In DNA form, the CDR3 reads TGCGCCAGCAGCCAAGGGTTCTTTGATTCACCCCTCCACTTT. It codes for CASSQGFFDSPLHF.

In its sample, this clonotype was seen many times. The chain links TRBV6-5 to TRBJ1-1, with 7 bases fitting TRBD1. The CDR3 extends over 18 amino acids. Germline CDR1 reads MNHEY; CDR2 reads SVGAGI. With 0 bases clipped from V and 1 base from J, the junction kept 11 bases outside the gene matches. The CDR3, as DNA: TGTGCCAGCAGTTACTCGCCCCAGACAGGGCGAAGGAACACTGAAGCTTTCTTT. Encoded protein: CASSYSPQTGRRNTEAFF.

CDR3: CASSKRPDWNTEAFF. In nucleotides, the CDR3 is TGTGCCAGCAGCAAAAGGCCAGACTGGAACACTGAAGCTTTCTTT. The chain couples TRBV21-1 to TRBJ1-1. TRBV21-1 has pseudogene status. The CDR3 is 15 amino acids.

The chain's CDR3 is CASSEARGLPADTQYF. For the CDR3, the DNA is TGTGCCAGCAGTGAAGCTCGGGGACTCCCGGCAGATACGCAGTATTTT. The chain couples TRBV2 to TRBJ2-3; possibly TRBD2 for D (6 bases). Trimming removed 0 bases at V and 4 bases at J, with 14 bases between. CDR3 length equals 16 residues. Germline CDR1 and CDR2: SNHLY and FYNNEI.

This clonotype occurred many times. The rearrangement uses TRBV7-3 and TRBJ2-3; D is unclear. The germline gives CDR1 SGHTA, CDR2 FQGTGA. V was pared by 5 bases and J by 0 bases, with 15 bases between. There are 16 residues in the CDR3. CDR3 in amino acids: CASSPRRTTSTDTQYF. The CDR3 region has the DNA TGTGCCAGCAGCCCAAGGCGTACTACTAGCACAGATACGCAGTATTTT. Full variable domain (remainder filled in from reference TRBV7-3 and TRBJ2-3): GAGVSQTPSNKVTEKGKYVELRCDPISGHTALYWYRQSLGQGPEFLIYFQGTGAADDSGLPNDRFFAVRPEGSVSTLKIQRTERGDSAVYLCASSPRRTTSTDTQYFGPGTRLTVL.

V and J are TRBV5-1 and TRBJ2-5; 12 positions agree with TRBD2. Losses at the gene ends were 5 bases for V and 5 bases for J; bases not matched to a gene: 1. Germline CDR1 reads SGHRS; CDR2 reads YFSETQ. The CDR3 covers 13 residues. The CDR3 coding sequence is TGCGCCAGCAGACTAGCGGGGGGTGAGACCCAGTACTTC. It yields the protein CASRLAGGETQYF. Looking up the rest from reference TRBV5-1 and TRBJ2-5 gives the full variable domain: KAGVTQTPRYLIKTRGQQVTLSCSPISGHRSVSWYQQTPGQGLQFLFEYFSETQRNKGNFPGRFSGRQFSNSRSEMNVSTLELGDSALYLCASRLAGGETQYFGPGTRLLVL.

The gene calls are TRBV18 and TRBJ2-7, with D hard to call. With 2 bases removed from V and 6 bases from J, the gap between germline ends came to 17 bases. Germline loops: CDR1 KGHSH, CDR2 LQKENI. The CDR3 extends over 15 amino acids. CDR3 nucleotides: TGTGCCAGCTCACCAGATAAGGGTACGAGAACCGAGCAGTACTTC. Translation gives CASSPDKGTRTEQYF.

This chain's CDR3 is CASSQRPGLYEQYF. The CDR3 DNA sequence: TGTGCCAGCAGTCAACGGCCAGGGCTTTACGAGCAGTACTTC. This sequence joins TRBV5-6 and TRBJ2-7; perhaps TRBD1 as D (5 bases). Looked up from germline, CDR1 is SGHDT and CDR2 is YYEEEE. This CDR3 contains 14 residues. V was trimmed by 5 bases and J by 4 bases, leaving 16 bases between them.

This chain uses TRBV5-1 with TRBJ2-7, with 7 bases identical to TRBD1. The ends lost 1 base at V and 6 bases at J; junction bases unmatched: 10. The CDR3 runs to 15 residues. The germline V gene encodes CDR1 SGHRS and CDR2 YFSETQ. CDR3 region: CASSLTGVDGREQYF. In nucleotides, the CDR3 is TGCGCCAGCAGCTTGACAGGGGTGGACGGGCGCGAGCAGTACTTC.

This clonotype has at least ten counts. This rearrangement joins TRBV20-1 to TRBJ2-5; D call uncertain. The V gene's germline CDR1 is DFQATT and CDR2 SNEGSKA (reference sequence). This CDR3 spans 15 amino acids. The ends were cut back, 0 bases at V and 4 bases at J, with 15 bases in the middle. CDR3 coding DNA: TGCAGTGCTAGAGATGCCCAGGCCCCAGGAGAGACCCAGTACTTC. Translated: CSARDAQAPGETQYF.

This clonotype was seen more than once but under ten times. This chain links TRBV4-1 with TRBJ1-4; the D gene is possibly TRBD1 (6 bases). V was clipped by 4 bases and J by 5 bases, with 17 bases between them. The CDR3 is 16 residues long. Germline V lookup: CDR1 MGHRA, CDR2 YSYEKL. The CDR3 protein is CASSPTSGTKNEKLFF. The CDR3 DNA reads TGCGCCAGCAGCCCGACCTCCGGGACAAAGAATGAAAAACTGTTTTTT.

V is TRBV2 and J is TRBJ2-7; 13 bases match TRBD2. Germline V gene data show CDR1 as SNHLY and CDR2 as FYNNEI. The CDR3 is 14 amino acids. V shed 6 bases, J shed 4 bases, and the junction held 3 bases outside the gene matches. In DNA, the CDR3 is TGTGCCAGCAGGCGGACTAGCGGGAGATACGAGCAGTACTTC. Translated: CASRRTSGRYEQYF.

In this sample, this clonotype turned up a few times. The CDR3 nucleotides read TGCGCCAGCAGCCTGGGACTAGCGGGAGGCGGGGGGGAGCTGTTTTTT. Residues: CASSLGLAGGGGELFF. The rearrangement joins TRBV4-3 to TRBJ2-2; 15 bases are a match to TRBD2. The V and J ends lost 4 bases and 8 bases, in that order; junction bases with no gene match: 5. This CDR3 contains 16 residues. Germline CDR1 is LGHNA and CDR2 is YSLEER.

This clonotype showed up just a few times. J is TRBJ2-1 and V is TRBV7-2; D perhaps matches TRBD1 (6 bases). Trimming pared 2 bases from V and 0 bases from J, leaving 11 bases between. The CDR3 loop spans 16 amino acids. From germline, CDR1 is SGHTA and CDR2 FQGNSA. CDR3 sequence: CASSLSTGSSYNEQFF. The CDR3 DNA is TGTGCCAGCAGCTTATCGACAGGAAGCTCCTACAATGAGCAGTTCTTC. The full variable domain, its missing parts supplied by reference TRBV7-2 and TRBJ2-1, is GAGVSQSPSNKVTEKGKDVELRCDPISGHTALYWYRQSLGQGLEFLIYFQGNSAPDKSGLPSDRFSAERTGGSVSTLTIQRTQQEDSAVYLCASSLSTGSSYNEQFFGPGTRLTVL.

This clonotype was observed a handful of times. The CDR3 reads CASRGQFGPYNEQFF. The CDR3 DNA sequence: TGTGCCAGCAGAGGACAGTTTGGACCCTACAATGAGCAGTTCTTC. The chain couples TRBV12-3 or TRBV12-4 to TRBJ2-1; a weak D match, TRBD1 (6 bases). This CDR3 has 15 amino acids. The V gene lost 6 bases and the J gene lost 2 bases, with 14 bases spanning the gap.

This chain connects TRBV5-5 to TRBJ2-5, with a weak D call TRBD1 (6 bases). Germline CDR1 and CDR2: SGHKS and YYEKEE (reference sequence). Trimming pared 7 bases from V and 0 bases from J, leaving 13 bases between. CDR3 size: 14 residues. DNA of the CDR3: TGTGCCAGCGGGACCGGGACAAACCAAGAGACCCAGTACTTC. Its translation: CASGTGTNQETQYF. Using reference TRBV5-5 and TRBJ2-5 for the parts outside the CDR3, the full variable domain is DAGVTQSPTHLIKTRGQQVTLRCSPISGHKSVSWYQQVLGQGPQFIFQYYEKEERGRGNFPDRFSARQFPNYSSELNVNALLLGDSALYLCASGTGTNQETQYFGPGTRLLVL.

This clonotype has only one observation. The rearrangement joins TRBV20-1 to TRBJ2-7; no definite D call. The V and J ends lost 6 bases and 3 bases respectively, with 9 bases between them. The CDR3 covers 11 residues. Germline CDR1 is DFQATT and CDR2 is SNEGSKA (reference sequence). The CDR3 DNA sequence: TGCAGTGCGAGTGACGACTACGAGCAGTACTTC. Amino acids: CSASDDYEQYF.

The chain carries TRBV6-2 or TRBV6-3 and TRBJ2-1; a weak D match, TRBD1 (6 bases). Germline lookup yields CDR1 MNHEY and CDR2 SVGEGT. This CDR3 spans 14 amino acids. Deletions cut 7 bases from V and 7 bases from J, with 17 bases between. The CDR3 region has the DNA TGTGCCAGCAAAAGGGAAGGGGGTCCGAATGAGCAGTTCTTC. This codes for CASKREGGPNEQFF.

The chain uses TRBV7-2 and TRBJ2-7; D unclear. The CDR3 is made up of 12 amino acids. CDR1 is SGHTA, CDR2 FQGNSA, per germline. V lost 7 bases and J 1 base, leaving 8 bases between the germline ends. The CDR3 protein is CASKSGSYEQYF. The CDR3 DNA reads TGTGCCAGCAAGTCTGGGTCCTACGAGCAGTACTTC.

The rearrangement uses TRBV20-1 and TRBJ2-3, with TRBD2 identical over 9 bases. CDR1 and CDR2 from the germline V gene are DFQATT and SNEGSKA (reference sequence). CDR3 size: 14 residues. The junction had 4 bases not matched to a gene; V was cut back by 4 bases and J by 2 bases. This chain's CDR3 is CSAKAGGFTDTQYF. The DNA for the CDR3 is TGCAGTGCTAAGGCGGGGGGGTTCACAGATACGCAGTATTTT.

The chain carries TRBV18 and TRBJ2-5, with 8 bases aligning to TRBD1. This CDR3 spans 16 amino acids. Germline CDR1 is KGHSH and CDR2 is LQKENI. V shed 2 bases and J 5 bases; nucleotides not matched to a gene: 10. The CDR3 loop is CASSPGQGSSRETQYF. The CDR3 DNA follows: TGTGCCAGCTCACCAGGACAGGGATCCTCAAGGGAGACCCAGTACTTC.

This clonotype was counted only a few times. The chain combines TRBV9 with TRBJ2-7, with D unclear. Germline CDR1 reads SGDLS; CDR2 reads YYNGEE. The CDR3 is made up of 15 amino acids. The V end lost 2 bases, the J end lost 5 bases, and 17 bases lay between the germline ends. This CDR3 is CASSVLGNTGDEQYF. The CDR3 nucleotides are TGTGCCAGCAGCGTCCTGGGGAATACTGGGGACGAGCAGTACTTC. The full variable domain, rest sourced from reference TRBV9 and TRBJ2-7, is DSGVTQTPKHLITATGQRVTLRCSPRSGDLSVYWYQQSLDQGLQFLIQYYNGEERAKGNILERFSAQQFPDLHSELNLSSLELGDSALYFCASSVLGNTGDEQYFGPGTRLTVT.

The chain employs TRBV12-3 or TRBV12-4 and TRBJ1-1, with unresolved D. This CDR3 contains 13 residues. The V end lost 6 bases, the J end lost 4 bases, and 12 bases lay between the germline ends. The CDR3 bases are TGTGCCAGCAGCGCAAGGGAAGGCACTGAAGCTTTCTTT. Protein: CASSAREGTEAFF.

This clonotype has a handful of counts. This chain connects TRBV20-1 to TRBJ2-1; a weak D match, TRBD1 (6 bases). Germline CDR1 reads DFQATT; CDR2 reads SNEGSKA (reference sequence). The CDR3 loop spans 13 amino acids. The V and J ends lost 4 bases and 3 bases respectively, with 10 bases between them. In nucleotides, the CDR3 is TGCAGTGCTACAGGGGCAGGCTACAATGAGCAGTTCTTC. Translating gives CSATGAGYNEQFF.

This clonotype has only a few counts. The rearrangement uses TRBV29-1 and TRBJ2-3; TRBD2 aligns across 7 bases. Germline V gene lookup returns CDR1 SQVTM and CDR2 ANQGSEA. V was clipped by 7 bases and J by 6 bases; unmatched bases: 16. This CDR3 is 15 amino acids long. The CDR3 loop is CSAHSSSGPRDTQYF. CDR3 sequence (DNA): TGCAGCGCACACTCTTCTAGCGGCCCGAGGGATACGCAGTATTTT.